These 15 T cell receptor beta chains were sequenced from one sample in a study of cytomegalovirus exposure and HLA in healthy donors. Use of 60 Vbeta and 13 Jbeta primers characterized the PCR. The repertoire was sequenced with immunoSEQ multiplex PCR; TCRdb's copy has only in-frame clones and lacks some. Of 150,000 to 250,000 clones listed, 82% are singletons. The sample was PBMCs. The source is a boy younger than 10 in good health and CMV-seronegative.

In its sample, this clone was seen a few times. V usage is TRBV6-1 and J usage is TRBJ2-3, with D perhaps TRBD1 (5 bases). Germline lookup yields CDR1 MNHNS and CDR2 SASEGT. The CDR3 sequence is 14 residues long. Trimming removed 2 bases from V and 4 bases from J, with 10 bases in between. The CDR3 region has the DNA TGTGCCAGCAGTGAATCTGGGGCGGCAGATACGCAGTATTTT. Its protein product is CASSESGAADTQYF.

The chain recombines TRBV20-1 with TRBJ2-3, with a weak D call TRBD2 (6 bases). This CDR3 is built from 11 residues. V was pared by 3 bases and J by 11 bases, with 12 bases between. From germline, CDR1 is DFQATT and CDR2 SNEGSKA (reference sequence). The chain's CDR3 is CSASGGGVQYF. The CDR3, as DNA: TGCAGTGCTAGCGGGGGTGGTGTGCAGTATTTT.

V is TRBV14 and J is TRBJ2-2; 9 nucleotides match TRBD1. There are 14 residues in the CDR3. CDR1 and CDR2 from the germline V gene are SGHDN and FVKESK. V shed 4 bases, J shed 7 bases, and the junction held 4 bases outside the gene matches. The CDR3 sequence: CASSRDRVIGELFF. In DNA form, the CDR3 reads TGTGCCAGCAGCCGGGACAGGGTTATCGGGGAGCTGTTTTTT.

The genes are TRBV27 and TRBJ1-2; 7 bases line up with TRBD1. With V trimmed by 6 bases and J by 4 bases, 8 bases remained unmatched. The CDR3 totals 14 residues. The germline V gene encodes CDR1 MNHEY and CDR2 SMNVEV (reference sequence). CDR3 DNA sequence: TGTGCCAGCAGAGACAGGGCATTTGGCTATGGCTACACCTTC. This encodes CASRDRAFGYGYTF.

With regard to this clone: Here the CDR3 omits its conserved ending phenylalanine or tryptophan, so a read error is the likely source. The rearrangement joins TRBV30 to TRBJ2-4; 11 nucleotides match TRBD2. Germline-derived CDR1 and CDR2 are GTSNPN and SVGIG (reference sequence). J gave up 13 bases and V 4 bases, and 9 bases lay outside the gene matches. CDR3 length: 13 amino acids. The CDR3: CAWNLAGGRVQYL. The DNA of the CDR3 is TGTGCCTGGAACCTAGCGGGGGGCCGGGTACAGTACCTC.

This clone was picked up a small number of times. This chain uses TRBV4-1 with TRBJ2-7; D is possibly TRBD2 (5 bases). The CDR3 totals 15 residues. Trimming removed 2 bases at V and 1 base at J, with 12 bases between. Germline-derived CDR1 and CDR2 are MGHRA and YSYEKL. CDR3 sequence (DNA): TGCGCCAGCAGCCAATCCAGCGGCCCATCCTACGAGCAGTACTTC. Amino acids: CASSQSSGPSYEQYF.

This clone was picked up a small number of times. The genes are TRBV27 and TRBJ1-5; D is undetermined. This CDR3 region has 15 residues. CDR1 is MNHEY, CDR2 SMNVEV, per germline (reference sequence). The V end was cut by 2 bases, the J end by 5 bases, with 13 bases between. CDR3 bases: TGTGCCAGCAGTTTAACTCCGGGTGACCATCAGCCCCAGCATTTT. Protein: CASSLTPGDHQPQHF.

The rearrangement uses TRBV5-1 and TRBJ2-5; 9 bases agree with TRBD1. J was trimmed by 2 bases and V by 4 bases; bases with no gene match: 6. CDR3 length equals 15 residues. Germline values: CDR1 SGHRS, CDR2 YFSETQ. Here the CDR3 DNA reads TGCGCCAGCAGCGGGGGGACAGGGATACAAGAGACCCAGTACTTC. Translating it yields CASSGGTGIQETQYF.

The rearrangement joins TRBV6-6 to TRBJ1-5; D possibly corresponds to TRBD1 (6 bases). Germline V gene data show CDR1 as MNHNY and CDR2 as SVGAGI (reference sequence). V lost 5 bases, J lost 0 bases, and 11 bases lay in between. The CDR3 has 15 amino acids. CDR3 nucleotides: TGTGCCAGCAGTGCCAGCAGGGGTAGCAATCAGCCCCAGCATTTT. This sequence encodes CASSASRGSNQPQHF.

The CDR3, as DNA: TGTGCCAGCAGCTCCTCGGCGCCTGCGGGGGCTACGAGCTCCTACGAGCAGTACTTC. Translating it yields CASSSSAPAGATSSYEQYF. V usage is TRBV5-6 and J usage is TRBJ2-7, with TRBD2 as a possible D gene (7 bases). Germline V gives CDR1 SGHDT, CDR2 YYEEEE. V gave up 3 bases and J gave up 0 bases, with 25 bases separating them. The CDR3 is 19 amino acids.

The chain combines TRBV30 with TRBJ2-6; D is undetermined. V was cut by 3 bases and J by 0 bases, with 6 bases left in between. Looked up from germline, CDR1 is GTSNPN and CDR2 is SVGIG (reference sequence). There are 14 residues in the CDR3. The CDR3 bases are TGTGCCTGGAGCCGAGGCTCTGGGGCCAACGTCCTGACTTTC. Protein: CAWSRGSGANVLTF.

The gene calls are TRBV11-3 and TRBJ1-2; D gene ambiguous. Germline V gene data show CDR1 as SGHNT and CDR2 as YENEEA. V was trimmed by 0 bases and J by 5 bases, leaving 4 bases between them. This CDR3 is 12 amino acids long. The CDR3 region is CASSLDGYGYTF. The DNA of the CDR3 is TGTGCCAGCAGCTTAGACGGTTATGGCTACACCTTC.

The J gene is TRBJ2-5, the V gene TRBV18; D is unclear. Trimming stripped 3 bases from V and 2 bases from J, with 7 bases between. CDR1 is KGHSH, CDR2 LQKENI, per germline. This CDR3 spans 13 amino acids. CDR3 amino acids: CASSPNPQETQYF. For the CDR3, the DNA is TGTGCCAGCTCACCCAATCCACAAGAGACCCAGTACTTC.

The V and J genes are TRBV7-2 and TRBJ1-1; possible D gene TRBD1, 5 bases. The germline gives CDR1 SGHTA, CDR2 FQGNSA. This CDR3 is 13 amino acids long. Trimming pared 6 bases from V and 5 bases from J, leaving 13 bases between. CDR3 protein: CASSIGVSTEAFF. The CDR3 DNA is TGTGCCAGCAGTATAGGGGTTAGTACTGAAGCTTTCTTT. Full variable domain (rest looked up from reference TRBV7-2 and TRBJ1-1): GAGVSQSPSNKVTEKGKDVELRCDPISGHTALYWYRQSLGQGLEFLIYFQGNSAPDKSGLPSDRFSAERTGGSVSTLTIQRTQQEDSAVYLCASSIGVSTEAFFGQGTRLTVV.

This chain links TRBV15 with TRBJ2-5, with D tentatively TRBD1 (5 bases). V lost 1 base and J lost 5, with 8 bases in between. Germline lookup yields CDR1 LNHNV and CDR2 YYDKDF (reference sequence). CDR3 size: 13 residues. The CDR3 here is CATSRGGAETQYF. The CDR3 DNA is TGTGCCACCAGCAGAGGTGGGGCGGAGACCCAGTACTTC.